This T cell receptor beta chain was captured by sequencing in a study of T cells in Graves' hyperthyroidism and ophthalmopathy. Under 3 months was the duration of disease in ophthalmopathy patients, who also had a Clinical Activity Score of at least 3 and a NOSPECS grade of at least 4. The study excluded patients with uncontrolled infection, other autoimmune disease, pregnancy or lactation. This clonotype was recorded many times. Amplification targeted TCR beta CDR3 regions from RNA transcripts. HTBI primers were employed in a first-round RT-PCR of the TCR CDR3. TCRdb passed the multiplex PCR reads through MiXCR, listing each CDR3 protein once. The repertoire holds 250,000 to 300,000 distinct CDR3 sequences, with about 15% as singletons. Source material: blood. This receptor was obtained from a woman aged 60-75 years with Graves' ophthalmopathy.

The CDR3 nucleotides read TGCAGTGCGCCAAGCGTGGGTTTAGAGACCCAGTACTTC. Translation gives CSAPSVGLETQYF. The chain joins TRBV20-1 to TRBJ2-5; D call uncertain. Trimming pared 6 bases from V and 4 bases from J, leaving 15 bases between. CDR1 is DFQATT, CDR2 SNEGSKA, per germline (reference sequence). The CDR3 is 13 residues long.